This T cell receptor (beta chain) was recovered during a study of OX40 agonist ivuxolimab in advanced cancers. Some background on the complete study: Ivuxolimab, which targeted the costimulatory receptor OX40 (CD134), was an agonistic, fully human IgG2 monoclonal antibody. Among the roughly 52 dose-escalation patients, some 20 had hepatocellular carcinoma, approximately 15 melanoma, 9 renal cell carcinoma and 9 head and neck cancer. Peripheral TCRbeta sequencing was intended to test whether TCR sequence diversity was altered and clonal T-cell expansion was caused by ivuxolimab. Prior anti-PD-1, anti-PD-L1 or anti-CTLA-4 therapy was permitted, and checkpoint inhibitors had been received by under 50% of dose-escalation patients. A male proportion of about 79% and a mean age of 60 years, ranging from 23 to 79, were recorded for the dose-escalation cohort. The paper reports the monotherapy dose-escalation portion (N of about 54 patients) of the phase I ivuxolimab trial. Three dose-escalation patients achieved partial responses, one with hepatocellular carcinoma and two with cutaneous melanoma. Intravenous ivuxolimab was administered to patients every 2 weeks at six dose levels: 0.01, 0.1, 0.3, 1.5, 3 and 10 mg/kg. What the work shows at the level of the full study, not this receptor alone: Partial responders in the 0.1-3.0 mg/kg groups had among the lowest normalized peripheral clonal expansion, especially among CD8+ T cells. On average, CD8+ T cells showed more expanded clones than CD4+ T cells after ivuxolimab. Low levels of normalized T-cell clonal expansion were also seen in some patients who did not respond. Antigen specificity was not determined for the clonally expanded peripheral T cells. At doses of 0.1 to 3.0 mg/kg, clonal expansion of both CD4+ and CD8+ T cells in blood was seen between baseline and week 6.

To sequence the TCRbeta CDR3 region, genomic DNA was isolated from the sorted cells. TCRbeta CDR3 regions were sequenced using the immunoSEQ Assay. Not all clones reach the TCRdb copy of this immuneACCESS table, which keeps in-frame sequences only. Checked studies attribute under half of the gap to unresolved V genes and leave the rest unexplained. The sample table contains some 70,000 clones; only one count was recorded for about 91% of them. The leading ten clones occupy 2.5% to 3% of the sample. Comment on this clone: Its cognate antigen has yet to be identified. No qualities accompany the bases; no much larger clone lies one base away.

Ends trimmed: V by 6 bases, J by 0 bases; bases unmatched to a gene: 7. The CDR3 sequence holds 15 residues, the cysteine and phenylalanine included. Only the CDR3 DNA is retained, 45 bases long and in frame from the first base. For CDR1 and CDR2, the germline V gene lists MDHEN and SYDVKM. The trial excluded patients who had a history of autoimmune disease or were on systemic immunosuppression. In every dose cohort, peripheral blood was drawn for TCR sequencing at baseline, cycle 4 day 1, and cycle 7 day 1. The samples were drawn from a first-in-human, open-label, multicenter phase I dose-escalation trial of ivuxolimab. Adults with locally advanced or metastatic head and neck squamous cell, hepatocellular, melanoma or renal cell carcinoma were enrolled in the trial. Before TCR sequencing, CD4+ and CD8+ T cells were separately sorted from peripheral blood.

The sample was CD4+ or CD8+ T cells sorted from blood, taken in a trial of the OX40 agonist ivuxolimab. The rearranged segments are TRBV28 and TRBJ2-7, with TRBD1 identical over 8 junction bases. This TCR came from an adult with an advanced solid tumor such as melanoma, head and neck, liver or kidney cancer. The CDR3 sequence is CASSPGQGASYEQYF. The DNA is TGTGCCAGCAGCCCCGGCCAGGGGGCCTCCTACGAGCAGTACTTC. The CDR3 plus the reference TRBV28 and TRBJ2-7 genes for the other parts give the full variable domain: DVKVTQSSRYLVKRTGEKVFLECVQDMDHENMFWYRQDPGLGLRLIYFSYDVKMKEKGDIPEGYSVSREKKERFSLILESASTNQTSMYLCASSPGQGASYEQYFGPGTRLTVT.